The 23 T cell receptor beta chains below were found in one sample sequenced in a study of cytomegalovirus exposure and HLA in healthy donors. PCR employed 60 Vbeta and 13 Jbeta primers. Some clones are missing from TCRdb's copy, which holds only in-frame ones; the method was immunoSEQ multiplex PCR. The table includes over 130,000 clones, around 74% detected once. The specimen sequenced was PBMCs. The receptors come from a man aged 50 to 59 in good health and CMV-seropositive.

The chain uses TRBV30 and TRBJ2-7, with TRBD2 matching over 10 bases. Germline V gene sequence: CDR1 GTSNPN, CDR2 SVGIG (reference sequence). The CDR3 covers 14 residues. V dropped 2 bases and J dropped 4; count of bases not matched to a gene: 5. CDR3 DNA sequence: TGTGCCTGGAGTCGACTAGCGGGTGGTTACGAGCAGTACTTC. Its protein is CAWSRLAGGYEQYF.

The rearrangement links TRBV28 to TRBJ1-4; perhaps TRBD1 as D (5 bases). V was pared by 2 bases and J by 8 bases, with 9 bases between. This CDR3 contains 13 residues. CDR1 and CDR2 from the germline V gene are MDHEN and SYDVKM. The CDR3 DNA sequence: TGTGCCAGCAGTTTAGCAAGGGGCGAAAAACTGTTTTTT. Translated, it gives CASSLARGEKLFF.

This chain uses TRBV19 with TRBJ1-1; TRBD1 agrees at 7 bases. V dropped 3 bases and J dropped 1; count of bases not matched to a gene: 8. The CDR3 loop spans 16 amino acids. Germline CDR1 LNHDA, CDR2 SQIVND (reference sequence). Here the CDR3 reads CASSIPRTGPNTEAFF. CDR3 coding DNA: TGTGCCAGTAGTATCCCCCGGACAGGACCGAACACTGAAGCTTTCTTT.

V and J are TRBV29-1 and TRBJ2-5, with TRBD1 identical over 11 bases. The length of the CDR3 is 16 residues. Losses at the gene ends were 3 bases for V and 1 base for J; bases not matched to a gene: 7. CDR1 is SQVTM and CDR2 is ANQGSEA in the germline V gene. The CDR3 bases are TGCAGCGTTGAGGGTCGGGACAGGGGGTTCCAAGAGACCCAGTACTTC. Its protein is CSVEGRDRGFQETQYF.

The CDR3, as DNA: TGTGCCAGTAGTATTAACAGGCGACAATACTATGGCTACACCTTC. The encoded protein is CASSINRRQYYGYTF. The chain carries TRBV19 and TRBJ1-2, with D maybe TRBD1 (5 bases). Trimming cost V 3 bases and J 3 bases, with 14 bases left between them. CDR1 and CDR2 from the germline V gene are LNHDA and SQIVND (reference sequence). There are 15 residues in the CDR3.

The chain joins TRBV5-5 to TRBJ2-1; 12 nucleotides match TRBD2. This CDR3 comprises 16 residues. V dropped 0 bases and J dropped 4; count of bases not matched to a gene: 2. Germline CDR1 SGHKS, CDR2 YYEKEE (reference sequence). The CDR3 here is CASSLGLAGEYNEQFF. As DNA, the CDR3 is TGTGCCAGCAGCTTGGGACTAGCGGGAGAGTACAATGAGCAGTTCTTC.

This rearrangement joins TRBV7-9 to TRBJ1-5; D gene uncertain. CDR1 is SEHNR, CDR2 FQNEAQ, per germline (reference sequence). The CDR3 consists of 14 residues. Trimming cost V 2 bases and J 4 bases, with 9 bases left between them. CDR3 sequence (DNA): TGTGCCAGCAGCTTATTGGAGGAGAATCAGCCCCAGCATTTT. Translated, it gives CASSLLEENQPQHF.

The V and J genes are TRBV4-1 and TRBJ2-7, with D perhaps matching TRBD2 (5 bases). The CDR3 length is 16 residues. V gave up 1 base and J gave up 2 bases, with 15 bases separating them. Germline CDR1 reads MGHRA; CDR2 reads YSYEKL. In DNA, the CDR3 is TGCGCCAGCAGCCAAGGGTCCGGGCTCGGGGCCTACGAGCAGTACTTC. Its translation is CASSQGSGLGAYEQYF.

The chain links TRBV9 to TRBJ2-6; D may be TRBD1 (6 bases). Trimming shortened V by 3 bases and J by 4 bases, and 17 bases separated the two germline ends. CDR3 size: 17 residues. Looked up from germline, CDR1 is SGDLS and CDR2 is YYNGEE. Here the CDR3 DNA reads TGTGCCAGCAGCGCGACAGGAGACTTCCAGGGGGCCAACGTCCTGACTTTC. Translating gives CASSATGDFQGANVLTF.

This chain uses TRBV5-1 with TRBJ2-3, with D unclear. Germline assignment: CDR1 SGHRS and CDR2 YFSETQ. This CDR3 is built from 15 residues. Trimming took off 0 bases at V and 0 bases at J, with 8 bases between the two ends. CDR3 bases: TGCGCCAGCAGCTTGGATCAAGCTAGCACAGATACGCAGTATTTT. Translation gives CASSLDQASTDTQYF. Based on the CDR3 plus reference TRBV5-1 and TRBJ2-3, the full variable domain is KAGVTQTPRYLIKTRGQQVTLSCSPISGHRSVSWYQQTPGQGLQFLFEYFSETQRNKGNFPGRFSGRQFSNSRSEMNVSTLELGDSALYLCASSLDQASTDTQYFGPGTRLTVL.

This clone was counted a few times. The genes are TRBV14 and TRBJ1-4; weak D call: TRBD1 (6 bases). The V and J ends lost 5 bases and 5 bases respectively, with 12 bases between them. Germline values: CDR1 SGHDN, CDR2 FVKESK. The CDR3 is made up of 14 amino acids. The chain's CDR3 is CASSAGARNEKLFF. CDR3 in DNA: TGTGCCAGCAGCGCGGGGGCCCGGAATGAAAAACTGTTTTTT.

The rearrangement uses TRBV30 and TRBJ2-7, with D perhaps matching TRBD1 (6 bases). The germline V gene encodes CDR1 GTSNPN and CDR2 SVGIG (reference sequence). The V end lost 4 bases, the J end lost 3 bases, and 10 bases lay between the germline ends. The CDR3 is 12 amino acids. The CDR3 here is CAWKGDLYEQYF. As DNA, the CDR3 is TGTGCCTGGAAGGGGGACCTCTACGAGCAGTACTTC. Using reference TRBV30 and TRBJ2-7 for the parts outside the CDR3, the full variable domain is SQTIHQWPATLVQPVGSPLSLECTVEGTSNPNLYWYRQAAGRGLQLLFYSVGIGQISSEVPQNLSASRPQDRQFILSSKKLLLSDSGFYLCAWKGDLYEQYFGPGTRLTVT.

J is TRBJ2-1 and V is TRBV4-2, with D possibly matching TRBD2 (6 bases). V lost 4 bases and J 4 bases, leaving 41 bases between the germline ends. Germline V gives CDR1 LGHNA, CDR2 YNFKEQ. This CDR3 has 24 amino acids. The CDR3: CASSPDTRGGNFEGGKFSYNEQFF. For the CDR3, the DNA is TGTGCCAGCAGCCCAGATACACGGGGCGGAAATTTCGAGGGAGGAAAATTTTCGTACAATGAGCAGTTCTTC.

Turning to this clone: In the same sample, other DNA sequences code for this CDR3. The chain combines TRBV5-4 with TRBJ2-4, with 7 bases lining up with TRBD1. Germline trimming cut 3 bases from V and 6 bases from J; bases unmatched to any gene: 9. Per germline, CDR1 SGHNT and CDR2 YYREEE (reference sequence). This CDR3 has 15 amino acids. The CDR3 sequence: CASSSTGDLGNIQYF. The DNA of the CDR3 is TGTGCCAGCAGCTCAACAGGGGATCTCGGAAACATTCAGTACTTC.

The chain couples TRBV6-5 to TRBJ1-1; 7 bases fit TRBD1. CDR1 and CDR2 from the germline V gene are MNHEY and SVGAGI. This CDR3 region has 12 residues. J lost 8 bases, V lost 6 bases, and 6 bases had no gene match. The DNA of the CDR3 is TGTGCCAGCAGACAGGGGACGGTGGAAGCTTTCTTT. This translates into CASRQGTVEAFF.

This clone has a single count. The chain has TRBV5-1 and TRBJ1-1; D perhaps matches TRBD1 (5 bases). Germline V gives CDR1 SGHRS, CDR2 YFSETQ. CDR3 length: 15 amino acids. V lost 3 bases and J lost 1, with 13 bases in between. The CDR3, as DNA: TGCGCCAGCAGCTGGGGGGACGGAGGGAACACTGAAGCTTTCTTT. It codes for CASSWGDGGNTEAFF.

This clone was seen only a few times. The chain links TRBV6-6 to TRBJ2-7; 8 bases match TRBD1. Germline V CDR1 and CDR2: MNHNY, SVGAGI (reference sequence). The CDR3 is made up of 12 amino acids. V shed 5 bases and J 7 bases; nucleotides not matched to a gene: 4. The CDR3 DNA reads TGTGCCAGCAGTGGAAGGACAGGGGAGCAGTACTTC. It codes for CASSGRTGEQYF.

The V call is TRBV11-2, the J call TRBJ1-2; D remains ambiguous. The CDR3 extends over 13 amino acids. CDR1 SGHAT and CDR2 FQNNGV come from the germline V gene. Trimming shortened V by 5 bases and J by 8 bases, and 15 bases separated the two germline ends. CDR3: CASSPDSTRGYTF. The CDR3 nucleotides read TGTGCCAGCAGCCCTGACTCAACGCGGGGCTACACCTTC.

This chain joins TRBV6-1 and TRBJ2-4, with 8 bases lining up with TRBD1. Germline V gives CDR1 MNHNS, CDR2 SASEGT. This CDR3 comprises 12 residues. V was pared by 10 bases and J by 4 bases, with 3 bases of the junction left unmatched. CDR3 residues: CATDRVKNIQYF. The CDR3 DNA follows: TGTGCCACGGACAGGGTTAAAAACATTCAGTACTTC.

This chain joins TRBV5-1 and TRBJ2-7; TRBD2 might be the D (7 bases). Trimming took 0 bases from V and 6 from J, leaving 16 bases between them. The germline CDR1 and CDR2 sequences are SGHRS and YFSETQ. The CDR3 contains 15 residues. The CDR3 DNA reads TGCGCCAGCAGCTTGGAGGGGGGAGGGTATCCCGAGCAGTACTTC. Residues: CASSLEGGGYPEQYF.

The CDR3 nucleotides are TGTGCCAGAAGCTTGCCAACACTAGCGCGTGAGCAGTTCTTC. Translating gives CARSLPTLAREQFF. The rearrangement joins TRBV5-3 to TRBJ2-1, with 7 bases matching TRBD2. TRBV5-3 is labeled an ORF, and its function is uncertain. After removal of 1 base from V and 9 bases from J, the junction contained 7 bases not matched to a gene. The CDR3 is 14 amino acids.

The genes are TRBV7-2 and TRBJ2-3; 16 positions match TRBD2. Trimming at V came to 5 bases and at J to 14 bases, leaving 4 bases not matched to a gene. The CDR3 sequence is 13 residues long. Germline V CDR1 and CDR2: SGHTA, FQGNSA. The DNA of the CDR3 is TGTGCCAGCAGCCCGGGACTAGCGGGGGGGAGGTATTTT. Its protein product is CASSPGLAGGRYF.

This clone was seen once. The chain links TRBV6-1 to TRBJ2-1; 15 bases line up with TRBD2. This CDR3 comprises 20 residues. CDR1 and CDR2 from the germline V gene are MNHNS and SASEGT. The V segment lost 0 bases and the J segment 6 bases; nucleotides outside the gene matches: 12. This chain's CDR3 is CASSEAGTSGRSQLVNEQFF. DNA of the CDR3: TGTGCCAGCAGTGAAGCGGGGACTAGCGGGAGGTCCCAACTGGTCAATGAGCAGTTCTTC.